This is a list of T cell receptor beta chains from one sample in a study of cytomegalovirus exposure and HLA in healthy donors. Some clones are missing from TCRdb's copy, which holds only in-frame ones; the method was immunoSEQ multiplex PCR. The sample has more than 90,000 clones; 65% to 80% are singletons. The sample comprised PBMCs. The receptors stem from a human donor in good health. The CDR3 runs from the conserved cysteine through the conserved F or W. The order of the fields is J gene, V gene, clone size, CDR3 protein. Clone sizes are given selectively: once, few, many, or a class where the clone is expanded.

TRBJ2-1,TRBV29-1,few,CSEIGTAAGDEQFF
TRBJ2-1,TRBV5-8,.,CASIKKASGRAGNEQFF
TRBJ1-1,TRBV4-3,.,CASSQENRARGAFF
TRBJ1-5,TRBV4-2,.,CASSQTGGNQPQHF
TRBJ1-1,TRBV10-3,.,CAISESRTLENTEAFF
TRBJ2-1,TRBV9,.,CASSVGGSGTLYNEQFF
TRBJ2-1,TRBV4-3,few,CASSQNPALAGDFNEQFF
TRBJ1-1,TRBV6-5,.,CASSYPDGVVTEAFF
TRBJ2-3,TRBV5-1,.,CASNFPGDTQYF
TRBJ1-2,TRBV7-8,few,CASSLGPGRGYTF
TRBJ2-6,TRBV7-9,.,CSSSLGVGTGGGANVLTF
TRBJ1-4,TRBV30,few,CAWSLEGEKLFF
TRBJ1-6,TRBV11-2,.,CASSLHRAGSPLHF
TRBJ1-6,TRBV6-5,.,CASSYETRNSPLHF
TRBJ1-5,TRBV18,.,CASSPQGPDQPQHF
TRBJ1-2,TRBV18,many,CASSRDRGTTNYGYTF
TRBJ1-2,TRBV7-9,.,CASGQSNYGYTF
TRBJ1-1,TRBV11-2,.,CASSRDRGKTEAFF
TRBJ2-7,TRBV5-1,.,CASSLGGTGASYEQYF
TRBJ1-6,TRBV13,.,CASSQAYGRSPLHF
TRBJ2-2,TRBV5-1,.,CASSPVPEPGELFF
TRBJ2-1,TRBV5-1,once,CASSPGWASYNEQFF
TRBJ1-4,TRBV6-5,.,CASSSKSGVGEKLFF
TRBJ1-6,TRBV7-9,.,CASSSGGDSPLHF
TRBJ2-1,TRBV5-1,.,CASTLGVDSRHNEQFF
TRBJ2-7,TRBV19,few,CASSATGASYEQYF
TRBJ2-7,TRBV7-2,.,CASSSGLLNEQYF
TRBJ1-5,TRBV5-1,.,CVSSSGQGSAQPQHF
TRBJ2-1,TRBV27,.,CASSLGLNQNRFNEQFF
TRBJ1-2,TRBV6-6,.,CASSYSPGNYGYTF
TRBJ2-7,TRBV19,.,CASSSTGVSPGEQYF
TRBJ2-2,TRBV2,.,CASVLSRATGELFF
.,TRBV7-9,once,CASSTSYEQYF
TRBJ2-3,TRBV27,.,CASSPLKELAGDTQYF
TRBJ1-2,TRBV7-2,.,CASSLVPGSNYGYTF
TRBJ1-1,TRBV28,.,CASRGQPEAFF
TRBJ2-1,TRBV18,.,CASSSTTPSSYNEQFF
TRBJ2-7,TRBV21-1,.,CATVYEQYF
TRBJ2-5,TRBV29-1,.,CSVSGREETQYF
TRBJ2-7,TRBV5-5,.,CASSSTVSEQYF
TRBJ2-1,TRBV10-3,few,CAISRLAASYNEQFF
TRBJ1-1,TRBV6-5,.,CASTPAAGGNTEAFF
TRBJ1-2,TRBV11-2,.,CASSLVRDRFNYGYTF
TRBJ1-6,TRBV19,.,CASSILAHNSPLHF
TRBJ1-2,TRBV11-2,many,CASSLSSSVQGNYGYTF
TRBJ2-1,TRBV4-1,few,CASSHALTSYYNEQFF